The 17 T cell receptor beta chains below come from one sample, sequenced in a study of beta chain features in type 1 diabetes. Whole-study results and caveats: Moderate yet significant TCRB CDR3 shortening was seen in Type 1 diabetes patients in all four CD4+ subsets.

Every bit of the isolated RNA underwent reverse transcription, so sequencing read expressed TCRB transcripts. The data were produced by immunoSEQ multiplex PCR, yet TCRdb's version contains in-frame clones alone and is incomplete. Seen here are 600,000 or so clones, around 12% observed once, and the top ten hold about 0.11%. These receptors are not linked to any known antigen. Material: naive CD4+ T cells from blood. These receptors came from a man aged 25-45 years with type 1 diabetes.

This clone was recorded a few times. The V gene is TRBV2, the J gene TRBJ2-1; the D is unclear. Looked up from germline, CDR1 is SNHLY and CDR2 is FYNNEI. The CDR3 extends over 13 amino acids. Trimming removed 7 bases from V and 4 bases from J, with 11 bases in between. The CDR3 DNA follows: TGTGCCAGCAAGCGACCTTTATACAATGAGCAGTTCTTC. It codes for CASKRPLYNEQFF.

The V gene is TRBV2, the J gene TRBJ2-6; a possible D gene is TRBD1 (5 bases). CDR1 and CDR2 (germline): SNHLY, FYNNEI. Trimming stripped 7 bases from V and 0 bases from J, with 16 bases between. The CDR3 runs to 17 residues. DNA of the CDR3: TGTGCCAGCATTACCCGCAGGGCCGGCTCTGGGGCCAACGTCCTGACTTTC. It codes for CASITRRAGSGANVLTF.

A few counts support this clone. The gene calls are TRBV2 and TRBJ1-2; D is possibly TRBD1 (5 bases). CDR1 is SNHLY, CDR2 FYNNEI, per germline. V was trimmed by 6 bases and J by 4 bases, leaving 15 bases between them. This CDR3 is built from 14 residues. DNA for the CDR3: TGTGCCAGCAGCGGAGGGACCGCTGGCTATGGCTACACCTTC. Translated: CASSGGTAGYGYTF.

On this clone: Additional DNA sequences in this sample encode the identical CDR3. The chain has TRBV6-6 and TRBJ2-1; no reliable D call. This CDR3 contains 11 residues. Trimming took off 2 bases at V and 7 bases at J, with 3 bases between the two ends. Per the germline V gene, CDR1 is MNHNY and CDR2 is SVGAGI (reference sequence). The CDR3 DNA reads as TGTGCCAGCAGTTACGGTAATGAGCAGTTCTTC. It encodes CASSYGNEQFF.

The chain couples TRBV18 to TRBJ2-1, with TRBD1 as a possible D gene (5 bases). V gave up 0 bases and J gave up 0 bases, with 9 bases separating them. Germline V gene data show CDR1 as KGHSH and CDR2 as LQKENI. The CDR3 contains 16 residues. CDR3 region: CASSPPQGYSYNEQFF. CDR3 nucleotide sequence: TGTGCCAGCTCACCACCTCAGGGATACTCCTACAATGAGCAGTTCTTC.

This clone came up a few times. For the CDR3, the DNA is TGTGCCAGCAGTGAAGAGCGGGGGGGCTGGACAGATACGCAGTATTTT. Residues: CASSEERGGWTDTQYF. The chain joins TRBV25-1 to TRBJ2-3; 10 bases fit TRBD2. This CDR3 comprises 16 residues. CDR1 is MGHDK, CDR2 SYGVNS, per germline. Trimming removed 2 bases from V and 3 bases from J; junction bases left unmatched: 5.

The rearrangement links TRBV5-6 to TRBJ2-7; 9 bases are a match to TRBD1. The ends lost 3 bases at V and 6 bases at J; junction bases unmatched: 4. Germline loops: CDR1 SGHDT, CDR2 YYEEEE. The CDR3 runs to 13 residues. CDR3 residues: CASSWRDRVEQYF. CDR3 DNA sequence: TGTGCCAGCAGCTGGAGGGACAGGGTCGAGCAGTACTTC.

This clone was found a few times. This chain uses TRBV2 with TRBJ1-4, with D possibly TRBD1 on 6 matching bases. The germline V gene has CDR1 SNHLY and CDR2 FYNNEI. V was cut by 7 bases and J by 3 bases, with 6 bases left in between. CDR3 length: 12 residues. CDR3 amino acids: CASKGANEKLFF. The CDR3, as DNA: TGTGCCAGCAAGGGGGCTAATGAAAAACTGTTTTTT. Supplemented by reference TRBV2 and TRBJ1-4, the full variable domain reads EPEVTQTPSHQVTQMGQEVILRCVPISNHLYFYWYRQILGQKVEFLVSFYNNEISEKSEIFDDQFSVERPDGSNFTLKIRSTKLEDSAMYFCASKGANEKLFFGSGTQLSVL.

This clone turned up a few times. CDR3 nucleotide sequence: TGTGCCAGCAGCAAAGCTAGGTTGAAGCGGGGGGAAGAGACCCAGTACTTC. It codes for CASSKARLKRGEETQYF. The V gene is TRBV21-1, the J gene TRBJ2-5; no DNA check was done on the table's D call, TRBD2. TRBV21-1 is a known pseudogene. This CDR3 region has 17 residues.

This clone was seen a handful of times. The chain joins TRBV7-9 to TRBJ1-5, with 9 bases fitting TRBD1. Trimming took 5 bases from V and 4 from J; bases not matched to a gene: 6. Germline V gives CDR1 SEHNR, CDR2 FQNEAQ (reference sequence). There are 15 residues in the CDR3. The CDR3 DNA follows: TGTGCCAGCAGCGCCGACAGGGGGGTGAATCAGCCCCAGCATTTT. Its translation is CASSADRGVNQPQHF.

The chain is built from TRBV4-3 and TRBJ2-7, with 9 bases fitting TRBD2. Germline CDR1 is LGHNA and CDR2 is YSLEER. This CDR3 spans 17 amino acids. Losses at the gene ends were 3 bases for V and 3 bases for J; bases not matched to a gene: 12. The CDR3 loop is CASSQVLAGDILYEQYF. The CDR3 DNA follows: TGCGCCAGCAGCCAGGTGTTAGCGGGGGACATACTCTACGAGCAGTACTTC.

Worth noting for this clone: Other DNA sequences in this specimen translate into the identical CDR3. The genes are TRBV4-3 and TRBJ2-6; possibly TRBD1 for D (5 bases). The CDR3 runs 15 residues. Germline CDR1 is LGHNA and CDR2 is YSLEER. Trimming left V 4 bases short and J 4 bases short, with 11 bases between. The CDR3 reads CASSPQGPGANVLTF. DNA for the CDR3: TGCGCCAGCAGCCCGCAGGGCCCCGGGGCCAACGTCCTGACTTTC.

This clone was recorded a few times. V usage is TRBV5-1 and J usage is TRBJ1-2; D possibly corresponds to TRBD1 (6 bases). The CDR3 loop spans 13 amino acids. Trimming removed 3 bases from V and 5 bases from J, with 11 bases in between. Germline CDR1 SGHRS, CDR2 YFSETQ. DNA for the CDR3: TGCGCCAGCAGCTCTGGACAGCCTTATGGCTACACCTTC. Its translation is CASSSGQPYGYTF.

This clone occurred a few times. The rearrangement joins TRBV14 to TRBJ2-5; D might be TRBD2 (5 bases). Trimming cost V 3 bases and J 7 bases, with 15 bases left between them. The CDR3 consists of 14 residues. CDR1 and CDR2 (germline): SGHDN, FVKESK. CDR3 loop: CASSHLSGIWTQYF. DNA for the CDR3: TGTGCCAGCAGCCATTTGTCCGGGATTTGGACCCAGTACTTC. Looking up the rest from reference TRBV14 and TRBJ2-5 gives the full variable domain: EAGVTQFPSHSVIEKGQTVTLRCDPISGHDNLYWYRRVMGKEIKFLLHFVKESKQDESGMPNNRFLAERTGGTYSTLKVQPAELEDSGVYFCASSHLSGIWTQYFGPGTRLLVL.

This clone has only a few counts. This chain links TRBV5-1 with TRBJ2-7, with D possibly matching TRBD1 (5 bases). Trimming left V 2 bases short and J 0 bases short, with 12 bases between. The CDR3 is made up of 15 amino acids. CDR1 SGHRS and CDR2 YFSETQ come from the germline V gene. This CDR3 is CASSLQGALSYEQYF. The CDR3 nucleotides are TGCGCCAGCAGCTTACAAGGGGCCCTCTCCTACGAGCAGTACTTC.

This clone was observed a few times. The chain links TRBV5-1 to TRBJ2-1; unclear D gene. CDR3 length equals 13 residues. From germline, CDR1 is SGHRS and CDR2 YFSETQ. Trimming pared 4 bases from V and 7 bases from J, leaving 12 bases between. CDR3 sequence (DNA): TGCGCCAGCAGCCAACGCGTGGGAAATGAGCAGTTCTTC. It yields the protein CASSQRVGNEQFF.

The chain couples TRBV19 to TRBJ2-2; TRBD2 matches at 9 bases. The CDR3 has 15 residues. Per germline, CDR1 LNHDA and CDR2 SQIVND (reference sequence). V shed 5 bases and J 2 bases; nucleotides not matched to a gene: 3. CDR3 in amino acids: CASSSGLANTGELFF. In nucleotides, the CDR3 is TGTGCCAGTAGTTCGGGACTAGCCAACACCGGGGAGCTGTTTTTT.